This T cell receptor beta chain was found in a study of T cell repertoires in cytomegalovirus infection. Study-wide background: The authors used CMV epitopes that were HLA-C-restricted (recently identified) and HLA-B-restricted (well studied).

Notes on this clonotype: The target antigen is unknown. Compared with germline, one end of the junction differs, possibly owing to a read error.

TCRdb re-derived calls from the reads in MiXCR, one entry per CDR3 protein. The data show roughly 920,000 distinct CDR3 sequences, with more than 25% seen just once and more than 12% held by the top ten. Sequenced here: cultured CD8+ T cells from PBMCs, sampled from culture after CMV antigen stimulation. This receptor was obtained from a human donor in good health (CMV status not recorded). Some clones in this sample may be carry-over from other donors' samples.

For the CDR3, the DNA is TGTGTCAGCAGACCCGGACTGGCCGGTGATGAGCAGTTCTTC. Amino acids: CVSRPGLAGDEQFF. V is TRBV27 and J is TRBJ2-1; weak D call: TRBD2 (5 bases). CDR1 and CDR2 (germline): MNHEY, SMNVEV (reference sequence). The CDR3 is 14 residues long.